This T cell receptor beta chain was captured in a study of shared clonotypes between healthy human individuals. Study findings and constraints: Sharing across several donors was seen in 4% to 5% of naive CD4 clonotypes.

The assay was immunoSEQ multiplex PCR, and TCRdb's table has in-frame clones only and misses some. The repertoire holds nearly 1 million clones, with over 60% as singletons. The germline gives CDR1 MDHEN, CDR2 SYDVKM. The CDR3 totals 16 residues. Trimming left V 3 bases short and J 0 bases short, with 9 bases between. Turning to this clone: Its antigen is not known.

Sequenced material: memory CD4+ T cells sorted from blood. Regarding subset: CD45RA-negative fraction. The clonotype originates from a man in his late teens or twenties in good health. The rearrangement uses TRBV28 and TRBJ1-6; D not certain. This CDR3 is CASSFTSASYNSPLHF. DNA of the CDR3: TGTGCCAGCAGTTTCACCTCAGCCTCCTATAATTCACCCCTCCACTTT.